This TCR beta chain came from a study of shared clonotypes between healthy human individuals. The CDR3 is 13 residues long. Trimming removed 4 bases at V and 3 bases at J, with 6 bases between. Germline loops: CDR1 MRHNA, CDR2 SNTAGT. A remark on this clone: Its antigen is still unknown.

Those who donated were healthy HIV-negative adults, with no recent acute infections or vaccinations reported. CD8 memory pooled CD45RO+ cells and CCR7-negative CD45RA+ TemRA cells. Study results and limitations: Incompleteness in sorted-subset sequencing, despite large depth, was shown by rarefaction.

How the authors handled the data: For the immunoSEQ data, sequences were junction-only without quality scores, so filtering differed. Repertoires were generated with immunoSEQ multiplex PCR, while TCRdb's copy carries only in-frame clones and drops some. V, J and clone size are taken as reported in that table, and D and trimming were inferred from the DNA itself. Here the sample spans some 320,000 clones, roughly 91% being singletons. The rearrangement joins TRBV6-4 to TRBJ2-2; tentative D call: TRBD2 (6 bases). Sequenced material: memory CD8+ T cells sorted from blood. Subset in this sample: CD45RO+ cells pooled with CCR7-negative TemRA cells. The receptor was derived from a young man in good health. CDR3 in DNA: TGTGCCAGCAGTGCGGGAGACACCGGGGAGCTGTTTTTT. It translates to CASSAGDTGELFF.